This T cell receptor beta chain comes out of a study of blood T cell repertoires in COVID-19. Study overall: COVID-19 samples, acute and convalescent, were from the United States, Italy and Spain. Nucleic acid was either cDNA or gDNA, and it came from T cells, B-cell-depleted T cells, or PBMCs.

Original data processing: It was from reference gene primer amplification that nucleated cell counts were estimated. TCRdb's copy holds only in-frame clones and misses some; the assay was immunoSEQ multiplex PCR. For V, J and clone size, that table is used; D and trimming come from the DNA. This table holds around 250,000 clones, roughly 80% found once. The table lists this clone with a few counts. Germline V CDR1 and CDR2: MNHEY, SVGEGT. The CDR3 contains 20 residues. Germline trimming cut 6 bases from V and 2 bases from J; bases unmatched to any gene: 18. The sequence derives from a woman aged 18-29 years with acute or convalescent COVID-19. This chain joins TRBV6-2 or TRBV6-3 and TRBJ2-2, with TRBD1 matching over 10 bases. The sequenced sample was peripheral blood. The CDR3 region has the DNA TGTGCCAGCAGCCCACGCGACAGGGGGCTCTCCCCTCTCAACACCGGGGAGCTGTTTTTT. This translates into CASSPRDRGLSPLNTGELFF.